This record covers a single T cell receptor (beta chain). The run depth of the assay was deep. When replicate PCRs were run on sorted subsets, they used approximately 210 ng DNA, some 30,000 T cell genomes. Profiling relied on immunoSEQ multiplex PCR, and the TCRdb table lists in-frame clones only, not all of them. The sample contains nearly 1 million clones, more than 75% of which appear only once. The data were taken from a study of shared clonotypes between healthy human individuals. CD4+ cells were split into CD45RA+ naive and CD45RA-negative memory subsets. This CDR3 region has 12 residues. CDR1 and CDR2 (germline): SQVTM, ANQGSEA. Trimming removed 7 bases at V and 9 bases at J, with 19 bases between.

This TCR was recovered from a man younger than 35 in good health. Sequenced material: memory CD4+ T cells sorted from blood. Subset reported: CD45RA-negative fraction. The rearrangement links TRBV29-1 to TRBJ2-7; unclear D gene. The chain's CDR3 is CSAEREPGRQYF. CDR3 sequence (DNA): TGCAGCGCGGAGCGCGAGCCTGGGCGGCAGTACTTC.